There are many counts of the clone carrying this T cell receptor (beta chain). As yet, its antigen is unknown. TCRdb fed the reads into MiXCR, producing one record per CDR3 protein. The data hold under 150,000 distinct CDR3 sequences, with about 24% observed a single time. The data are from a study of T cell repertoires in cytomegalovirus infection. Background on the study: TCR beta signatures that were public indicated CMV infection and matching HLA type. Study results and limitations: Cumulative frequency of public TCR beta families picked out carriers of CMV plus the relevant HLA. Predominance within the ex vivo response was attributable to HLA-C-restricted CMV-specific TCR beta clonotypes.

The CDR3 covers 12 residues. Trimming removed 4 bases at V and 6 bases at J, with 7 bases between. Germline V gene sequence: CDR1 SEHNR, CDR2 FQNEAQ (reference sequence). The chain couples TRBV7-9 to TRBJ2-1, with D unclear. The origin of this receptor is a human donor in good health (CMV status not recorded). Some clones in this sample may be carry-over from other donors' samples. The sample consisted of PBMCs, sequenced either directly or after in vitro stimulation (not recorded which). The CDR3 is CASSYGANEQFF. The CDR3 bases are TGTGCCAGCAGCTACGGCGCCAATGAGCAGTTCTTC.